Below, 21 T cell receptor beta chains from the same sample are listed, as sequenced in a study of a mutant IDH1 vaccine in newly diagnosed glioma. Indicated time point: week 5, during vaccination. What each vaccine dose contained was 300 ug of mutant IDH1 20-mer peptide, accompanied by topical imiquimod. Their antigen targets remain unknown. Profiling relied on immunoSEQ multiplex PCR, and the TCRdb table lists in-frame clones only, not all of them. The data hold 30,000 to 45,000 clones, with approximately 93% observed a single time. Sample: PBMCs, taken from a glioma patient whose treatment included an IDH1 peptide vaccine. Receptors were obtained from a man aged 50 or older with glioma.

CDR3 region: CASSLGTAYYGYTF. CDR3 nucleotide sequence: TGTGCCAGCAGCTTGGGGACAGCTTACTATGGCTACACCTTC. This chain joins TRBV9 and TRBJ1-2, with 7 bases aligning to TRBD1. CDR3 length equals 14 residues. V was pared by 4 bases and J by 3 bases, with 6 bases of the junction left unmatched. Germline V gene lookup returns CDR1 SGDLS and CDR2 YYNGEE.

The chain combines TRBV5-1 with TRBJ1-1, with D maybe TRBD1 (5 bases). Germline V gene lookup returns CDR1 SGHRS and CDR2 YFSETQ. V lost 0 bases and J lost 2, with 14 bases in between. CDR3 length: 16 residues. CDR3: CASSLGRAGRNTEAFF. The CDR3, as DNA: TGCGCCAGCAGCTTGGGCAGAGCAGGGCGTAACACTGAAGCTTTCTTT.

The table lists this clone with a count of one. The chain recombines TRBV5-1 with TRBJ2-2; tentative D call: TRBD1 (6 bases). The CDR3 spans 13 residues. Trimming took off 9 bases at V and 6 bases at J, with 15 bases between the two ends. Germline assignment: CDR1 SGHRS and CDR2 YFSETQ. CDR3 DNA: TGCGCCACTAGGACAGAAGAATCCGGGGAGCTGTTTTTT. It specifies CATRTEESGELFF.

This clone was seen a single time. The V call is TRBV6-5, the J call TRBJ2-5; no clear D. Germline V CDR1 and CDR2: MNHEY, SVGAGI. V lost 5 bases and J lost 2, with 3 bases in between. CDR3 size: 11 residues. This chain's CDR3 is CASSQQETQYF. The CDR3 DNA is TGTGCCAGCAGTCAACAAGAGACCCAGTACTTC.

The DNA for the CDR3 is TGTGCCAGCAGTGACAACTCTGGGGCCAACGTCCTGACTTTC. This codes for CASSDNSGANVLTF. V and J are TRBV6-5 and TRBJ2-6, with D hard to call. Between the trimmed V and J ends, which lost 5 bases and 0 bases, there was a span of 5 bases. The CDR3 is 14 residues long. The V gene's germline CDR1 is MNHEY and CDR2 SVGAGI.

This chain joins TRBV5-1 and TRBJ2-1, with 8 bases that match TRBD2. CDR3 size: 15 residues. CDR1 and CDR2 from the germline V gene are SGHRS and YFSETQ. The J segment lost 5 bases and the V segment lost 0 bases, leaving 4 bases of the junction unmatched. The CDR3 DNA follows: TGCGCCAGCAGCTTGGGTGTAGCGGGGAACAATGAGCAGTTCTTC. Translating it yields CASSLGVAGNNEQFF.

This chain joins TRBV10-2 and TRBJ1-1, with D possibly TRBD1 on 5 matching bases. The ends were cut back, 0 bases at V and 6 bases at J, with 14 bases in the middle. The germline V gene has CDR1 WSHSY and CDR2 SAAADI. The CDR3 spans 15 residues. The CDR3 sequence: CASSESITSGAEAFF. The CDR3 DNA sequence: TGCGCCAGCAGTGAGTCGATAACCTCGGGGGCTGAAGCTTTCTTT.

This rearrangement joins TRBV5-1 to TRBJ2-7; 10 bases match TRBD1. Germline CDR1 SGHRS, CDR2 YFSETQ. This CDR3 has 14 residues. J lost 7 bases, V lost 4 bases, and 8 bases had no gene match. DNA of the CDR3: TGCGCCAGCAGCCGGGACAGGGGAAGGAGGGAGCAGTACTTC. Amino acids: CASSRDRGRREQYF.

The rearrangement links TRBV19 to TRBJ1-3; a weak D match, TRBD1 (5 bases). The CDR3 is 13 residues long. With 3 bases removed from V and 5 bases from J, the gap between germline ends came to 8 bases. The V gene's germline CDR1 is LNHDA and CDR2 SQIVND (reference sequence). The CDR3, as DNA: TGTGCCAGTAGTATGAACAGGAGAAACACCATATATTTT. This translates into CASSMNRRNTIYF.

This clone appeared a few times. The V call is TRBV7-2, the J call TRBJ2-5; TRBD2 aligns across 12 bases. V shed 8 bases and J 4 bases; nucleotides not matched to a gene: 8. Germline CDR1 reads SGHTA; CDR2 reads FQGNSA. CDR3 length: 15 residues. The CDR3 coding sequence is TGTGCCAGCGGCGGACTAGCGGGATTGGCAGAGACCCAGTACTTC. Its translation is CASGGLAGLAETQYF.

CDR3 sequence reads: CASSLEETQYF. For the CDR3, the DNA is TGCGCCAGCAGCTTGGAGGAGACCCAGTACTTC. The genes are TRBV5-1 and TRBJ2-5, with D unresolved. V gave up 0 bases and J gave up 5 bases, with 2 bases separating them. This CDR3 has 11 residues. Germline values: CDR1 SGHRS, CDR2 YFSETQ.

The rearrangement links TRBV9 to TRBJ2-3; possible D gene TRBD2, 6 bases. V was cut by 0 bases and J by 6 bases, with 14 bases left in between. In germline, CDR1 is SGDLS, CDR2 YYNGEE. The CDR3 is 15 residues long. The CDR3 region is CASSVGAAGWDTQYF. The CDR3 region has the DNA TGTGCCAGCAGCGTAGGGGCGGCGGGATGGGATACGCAGTATTTT.

The chain couples TRBV18 to TRBJ1-1; 7 bases map to TRBD1. V lost 3 bases and J lost 9; bases outside the gene matches: 7. This CDR3 region has 13 residues. The V gene's germline CDR1 is KGHSH and CDR2 LQKENI. The DNA of the CDR3 is TGTGCCAGCTCACCGGGGACAGACCGGAAAGCTTTCTTT. Translated: CASSPGTDRKAFF.

The chain employs TRBV10-3 and TRBJ2-7; TRBD2 might be the D (5 bases). Trimming shortened V by 6 bases and J by 5 bases, and 11 bases separated the two germline ends. Germline-derived CDR1 and CDR2 are ENHRY and SYGVKD. The CDR3 has 12 residues. This chain's CDR3 is CAIRDEADEQYF. The CDR3 DNA sequence: TGTGCCATCAGGGACGAAGCGGACGAGCAGTACTTC.

J is TRBJ1-5 and V is TRBV27, with D perhaps TRBD1 (5 bases). The V end was cut by 5 bases, the J end by 1 base, with 12 bases between. The CDR3 covers 15 residues. Germline CDR1 and CDR2: MNHEY and SMNVEV (reference sequence). The chain's CDR3 is CASSQTVLSNQPQHF. The CDR3 region has the DNA TGTGCCAGCAGTCAGACAGTATTGAGCAATCAGCCCCAGCATTTT.

The V and J genes are TRBV6-5 and TRBJ1-6; D not resolved. The CDR3 totals 14 residues. Trimming took 7 bases from V and 7 from J, leaving 14 bases between them. Germline V gene lookup returns CDR1 MNHEY and CDR2 SVGAGI. This CDR3 reads CASTSLRRNSPLHF. The CDR3 DNA is TGTGCCAGCACTTCCCTCAGAAGGAATTCACCCCTCCACTTT.

The chain has TRBV7-9 and TRBJ2-5, with D possibly matching TRBD1 (5 bases). Between the trimmed V and J ends, which lost 0 bases and 9 bases, there was a span of 5 bases. CDR3 size: 11 residues. CDR1 is SEHNR and CDR2 is FQNEAQ in the germline V gene (reference sequence). The chain's CDR3 is CASSLATAQYF. For the CDR3, the DNA is TGTGCCAGCAGCTTAGCGACAGCCCAGTACTTC.

This sequence joins TRBV19 and TRBJ1-1; D is possibly TRBD1 (6 bases). Germline values: CDR1 LNHDA, CDR2 SQIVND (reference sequence). V lost 7 bases and J lost 4, with 19 bases in between. This CDR3 spans 15 amino acids. CDR3 residues: CASIPREGVITEAFF. CDR3 in DNA: TGTGCCAGTATACCACGTGAGGGGGTAATCACTGAAGCTTTCTTT. The whole variable domain, filled in from reference TRBV19 and TRBJ1-1, reads DGGITQSPKYLFRKEGQNVTLSCEQNLNHDAMYWYRQDPGQGLRLIYYSQIVNDFQKGDIAEGYSVSREKKESFPLTVTSAQKNPTAFYLCASIPREGVITEAFFGQGTRLTVV.

The chain links TRBV4-1 to TRBJ1-5; 7 positions agree with TRBD1. Germline CDR1 and CDR2: MGHRA and YSYEKL. V was clipped by 1 base and J by 4 bases; unmatched bases: 7. CDR3 length: 16 residues. The CDR3 region is CASSQGGDRENQPQHF. CDR3 coding DNA: TGCGCCAGCAGCCAAGGAGGGGACAGAGAAAATCAGCCCCAGCATTTT.

This rearrangement joins TRBV7-9 to TRBJ2-3; possible D gene TRBD2, 6 bases. The germline CDR1 and CDR2 sequences are SEHNR and FQNEAQ (reference sequence). CDR3 length: 17 amino acids. V was shortened by 1 base and J by 2 bases, with 16 bases between the two germline ends. The CDR3 sequence: CASSLGWDSKITDTQYF. CDR3 in DNA: TGTGCCAGCAGCTTAGGGTGGGACTCGAAAATCACAGATACGCAGTATTTT.

V and J are TRBV30 and TRBJ1-5; no clear D gene. The length of the CDR3 is 13 residues. V was trimmed by 3 bases and J by 3 bases, leaving 9 bases between them. Germline V gene lookup returns CDR1 GTSNPN and CDR2 SVGIG (reference sequence). The CDR3 protein is CAWRGQLNQPQHF. The CDR3 DNA reads TGTGCCTGGAGAGGGCAACTCAATCAGCCCCAGCATTTT.